These 31 T cell receptor beta chains came from one sample sequenced in a study of T cell clones after liver transplantation (dated by TCRdb to about 2019). The library was obtained by the immunoSEQ multiplex PCR assay. The table was pulled from immuneACCESS by TCRdb, which kept in-frame rearrangements only. Such tables lose some clones; where checked, under half of the loss comes from unresolved V genes, and the rest has no known cause. This sample lists approximately 55,000 clones; 71% were detected once. Over 14% of the sample is taken by the ten largest. The meaning of the sample's time point label: pre-transplant. The sequencing used CD4+ T cells from blood, collected before liver transplant. All receptors derive from a human donor who received a liver transplant.

This clone was seen a single time. The chain links TRBV10-3 to TRBJ1-1; tentative D call: TRBD1 (5 bases). Germline values: CDR1 ENHRY, CDR2 SYGVKD. Trimming cost V 11 bases and J 2 bases, with 21 bases left between them. This CDR3 contains 15 residues. The CDR3 DNA sequence: TGTGCCGTGACGGCCTCCGACACAGGTAACACTGAAGCTTTCTTT. It translates to CAVTASDTGNTEAFF.

The chain recombines TRBV19 with TRBJ1-4; 7 bases are a match to TRBD1. V lost 5 bases to trimming and J lost 7 bases; unmatched junction nucleotides: 4. The CDR3 sequence is 13 residues long. Per the germline V gene, CDR1 is LNHDA and CDR2 is SQIVND (reference sequence). The CDR3 sequence: CASSGNRGEKLFF. In nucleotides, the CDR3 is TGTGCCAGTAGTGGAAACAGGGGTGAAAAACTGTTTTTT.

The chain carries TRBV28 and TRBJ1-1; D is possibly TRBD1 (5 bases). V lost 8 bases and J 4 bases, leaving 11 bases between the germline ends. Germline V gene lookup returns CDR1 MDHEN and CDR2 SYDVKM. The CDR3 is 12 residues long. As DNA, the CDR3 is TGTGCCAGCGGGGCTTCGGGCACTGAAGCTTTCTTT. Residues: CASGASGTEAFF.

This chain connects TRBV5-4 to TRBJ2-2; TRBD2 matches 12 bases. V lost 4 bases, J lost 1 base, and 5 bases stayed unmatched. The CDR3 loop spans 17 amino acids. Germline loops: CDR1 SGHNT, CDR2 YYREEE (reference sequence). The CDR3 DNA reads TGTGCCAGCAGCCATCCGACTAGCGGGGGGAACACCGGGGAGCTGTTTTTT. As protein: CASSHPTSGGNTGELFF.

This chain uses TRBV5-5 with TRBJ1-4; TRBD1 aligns across 9 bases. CDR1 and CDR2 from the germline V gene are SGHKS and YYEKEE (reference sequence). J lost 6 bases, V lost 1 base, and 4 bases had no gene match. The CDR3 is made up of 15 amino acids. The CDR3 DNA is TGTGCCAGCAGCTTGAACAGGGGGCTCTATGAAAAACTGTTTTTT. Its translation is CASSLNRGLYEKLFF.

The V and J genes are TRBV11-2 and TRBJ2-7, with 8 bases that match TRBD1. Germline lookup yields CDR1 SGHAT and CDR2 FQNNGV. V was clipped by 6 bases and J by 1 base; unmatched bases: 11. This CDR3 region has 16 residues. The CDR3 bases are TGTGCCAGCAGTAGGGGACAGGCGTTTAGGTCCTACGAGCAGTACTTC. Translated: CASSRGQAFRSYEQYF.

The chain employs TRBV7-2 and TRBJ1-1; possible D gene TRBD1, 6 bases. Trimming removed 1 base from V and 1 base from J, with 7 bases in between. The length of the CDR3 is 14 residues. The germline CDR1 and CDR2 sequences are SGHTA and FQGNSA. The CDR3 is CASSLGGPNTEAFF. CDR3 nucleotides: TGTGCCAGCAGCTTAGGGGGGCCGAACACTGAAGCTTTCTTT.

The chain carries TRBV6-6 and TRBJ1-1; D ambiguous. CDR3 length: 14 residues. Germline V gene lookup returns CDR1 MNHNY and CDR2 SVGAGI (reference sequence). The V and J ends lost 2 bases and 5 bases respectively, with 12 bases between them. The DNA of the CDR3 is TGTGCCAGCAGTTACGTGAGGGCAGAGACTGAAGCTTTCTTT. Translated, it gives CASSYVRAETEAFF.

This clone was observed a handful of times. This chain connects TRBV7-9 to TRBJ1-5, with TRBD1 matching over 7 bases. V lost 5 bases to trimming and J lost 3 bases; unmatched junction nucleotides: 7. Germline CDR1 reads SEHNR; CDR2 reads FQNEAQ (reference sequence). CDR3 length equals 15 residues. CDR3: CASSRTGTVNQPQHF. The CDR3 DNA is TGTGCCAGCAGCCGGACCGGGACAGTCAATCAGCCCCAGCATTTT.

The chain carries TRBV13 and TRBJ1-1, with 7 bases identical to TRBD1. Trimming took 10 bases from V and 10 from J; bases not matched to a gene: 21. Germline-derived CDR1 and CDR2 are PRHDT and FYEKMQ (reference sequence). The CDR3 runs 15 residues. The CDR3 DNA is TGTGCCACCTCCAGAGCCCCCGGGGGGGCAGGGGGAGCTTTCTTT. It codes for CATSRAPGGAGGAFF.

The chain recombines TRBV7-2 with TRBJ2-3; D uncertain. The germline V gene has CDR1 SGHTA and CDR2 FQGNSA. Trimming stripped 8 bases from V and 0 bases from J, with 6 bases between. The CDR3 is 12 residues long. CDR3 DNA sequence: TGTGCCAGCCGCGGCAGCACAGATACGCAGTATTTT. Translated: CASRGSTDTQYF.

The chain uses TRBV29-1 and TRBJ1-1, with a possible D match to TRBD1 (5 bases). From germline, CDR1 is SQVTM and CDR2 ANQGSEA. Trimming took off 4 bases at V and 0 bases at J, with 21 bases between the two ends. This CDR3 has 17 amino acids. CDR3 nucleotides: TGCAGCGTTGGAACCCAGAAACGGTCAGGGTTGAACACTGAAGCTTTCTTT. Protein product: CSVGTQKRSGLNTEAFF.

This clone was seen a few times. The identical CDR3 is also encoded by other nucleotide sequences in the sample. The chain recombines TRBV19 with TRBJ2-5; D is ambiguous. The CDR3 sequence is 13 residues long. V was shortened by 5 bases and J by 0 bases, with 7 bases between the two germline ends. The germline CDR1 and CDR2 sequences are LNHDA and SQIVND (reference sequence). The CDR3 sequence is CASSRAYQETQYF. CDR3 sequence (DNA): TGTGCCAGTAGTCGAGCGTACCAAGAGACCCAGTACTTC. The full variable domain, in which reference TRBV19 and TRBJ2-5 provide the parts outside the CDR3, is DGGITQSPKYLFRKEGQNVTLSCEQNLNHDAMYWYRQDPGQGLRLIYYSQIVNDFQKGDIAEGYSVSREKKESFPLTVTSAQKNPTAFYLCASSRAYQETQYFGPGTRLLVL.

The rearrangement links TRBV28 to TRBJ1-2, with D tentatively TRBD1 (5 bases). The length of the CDR3 is 14 residues. Germline V gene lookup returns CDR1 MDHEN and CDR2 SYDVKM. V gave up 4 bases and J gave up 8 bases, with 17 bases separating them. The CDR3 spells CASSSDGGERGYTF. The CDR3 coding sequence is TGTGCCAGCAGTTCCGATGGGGGGGAACGGGGCTACACCTTC.

This clone was recorded only once. V and J are TRBV5-1 and TRBJ2-7; tentatively, D is TRBD2 (6 bases). Germline CDR1 SGHRS, CDR2 YFSETQ. Trimming left V 0 bases short and J 6 bases short, with 13 bases between. There are 14 residues in the CDR3. The CDR3 DNA reads TGCGCCAGCAGCTTGGTTGGGACTCCTCTCGAGCAGTACTTC. It specifies CASSLVGTPLEQYF.

V and J are TRBV5-1 and TRBJ2-2; 10 bases map to TRBD1. Germline V gene data show CDR1 as SGHRS and CDR2 as YFSETQ. This CDR3 comprises 15 residues. With V trimmed by 7 bases and J by 4 bases, 7 bases remained unmatched. Written as DNA, the CDR3 is TGCGCCAGCGCTGGGGGGACAGGGGTCACCGGGGAGCTGTTTTTT. As protein: CASAGGTGVTGELFF.

J is TRBJ1-2 and V is TRBV28, with no clear D. The CDR3 sequence is 14 residues long. V lost 5 bases and J lost 0, with 10 bases in between. Germline CDR1 is MDHEN and CDR2 is SYDVKM. The CDR3 DNA follows: TGTGCCAGCAGTCCCCGGGTGGCTAACTATGGCTACACCTTC. Its protein is CASSPRVANYGYTF.

The V gene is TRBV18, the J gene TRBJ2-6, with TRBD1 matching 11 bases. Germline-derived CDR1 and CDR2 are KGHSH and LQKENI. The junction had 6 bases not matched to a gene; V was cut back by 2 bases and J by 0 bases. This CDR3 is 19 amino acids long. The CDR3 nucleotides are TGTGCCAGCTCACCAAGGACAGGGGGCCTGAGCTCTGGGGCCAACGTCCTGACTTTC. This encodes CASSPRTGGLSSGANVLTF.

The V and J genes are TRBV7-9 and TRBJ2-7, with a tentative D call TRBD1 (6 bases). The germline V and J ends were trimmed by 6 bases and 5 bases, with 17 bases remaining between them. The CDR3 is made up of 14 amino acids. Germline loops: CDR1 SEHNR, CDR2 FQNEAQ (reference sequence). The CDR3 spells CASSPEWGTNEQYF. The CDR3 DNA follows: TGTGCCAGCAGTCCCGAGTGGGGGACAAACGAGCAGTACTTC.

The rearrangement links TRBV9 to TRBJ1-3, with 8 positions matching TRBD1. Trimming at V came to 4 bases and at J to 1 base, leaving 7 bases not matched to a gene. Germline CDR1 is SGDLS and CDR2 is YYNGEE. The CDR3 has 16 amino acids. Written as DNA, the CDR3 is TGTGCCAGCAGCAAGTCCAGGGGGCTTTCTGGAAACACCATATATTTT. This translates into CASSKSRGLSGNTIYF.

This chain uses TRBV29-1 with TRBJ1-1; 8 positions agree with TRBD1. Germline trimming cut 4 bases from V and 4 bases from J; bases unmatched to any gene: 5. In germline, CDR1 is SQVTM, CDR2 ANQGSEA. The CDR3 is 13 residues long. CDR3 nucleotide sequence: TGCAGCGTTGCAGGGGGCGCGGGCACTGAAGCTTTCTTT. This codes for CSVAGGAGTEAFF.

V gene TRBV14 combines with J gene TRBJ1-6; D is ambiguous. CDR1 is SGHDN and CDR2 is FVKESK in the germline V gene. The ends were cut back, 5 bases at V and 2 bases at J, with 28 bases in the middle. The CDR3 extends over 21 amino acids. The CDR3 nucleotides read TGTGCCAGCAGCGAGATCTGGGCGGGAGGGAGAGGAAATCCCTATAATTCACCCCTCCACTTT. This codes for CASSEIWAGGRGNPYNSPLHF.

This clone is a singleton in its sample. The chain recombines TRBV5-1 with TRBJ1-3; possible D gene TRBD1, 5 bases. Per the germline V gene, CDR1 is SGHRS and CDR2 is YFSETQ. V was shortened by 4 bases and J by 3 bases, with 17 bases between the two germline ends. The CDR3 totals 16 residues. The CDR3 nucleotides read TGCGCCAGCAGCATGACTCGGGGGGGAGTTGGAAACACCATATATTTT. This gives the protein CASSMTRGGVGNTIYF.

V usage is TRBV30 and J usage is TRBJ1-3; no reliable D call. From germline, CDR1 is GTSNPN and CDR2 SVGIG (reference sequence). The CDR3 length is 14 residues. V dropped 0 bases and J dropped 3 bases, with 9 bases sitting between them. The CDR3 region has the DNA TGTGCCTGGAGTGTACTTGGAGGTGGAAACACCATATATTTT. Translated, it gives CAWSVLGGGNTIYF.

This chain links TRBV18 with TRBJ2-7, with TRBD1 as a possible D gene (5 bases). The CDR3 totals 15 residues. V gave up 3 bases and J gave up 2 bases, with 14 bases separating them. Germline V gives CDR1 KGHSH, CDR2 LQKENI. The CDR3 DNA follows: TGTGCCAGCTCACCTTCCAGCCAGGGCACCTACGAGCAGTACTTC. It is translated as CASSPSSQGTYEQYF.

This chain uses TRBV6-5 with TRBJ2-7; D perhaps matches TRBD2 (6 bases). The V gene lost 4 bases and the J gene lost 2 bases, with 15 bases spanning the gap. Germline loops: CDR1 MNHEY, CDR2 SVGAGI. CDR3 length: 15 residues. This CDR3 reads CASSSWMEGTYEQYF. CDR3 nucleotide sequence: TGTGCCAGCAGTTCCTGGATGGAGGGTACCTACGAGCAGTACTTC.

The V and J genes are TRBV27 and TRBJ1-6; 10 bases fit TRBD1. V lost 3 bases to trimming and J lost 9 bases; unmatched junction nucleotides: 8. This CDR3 is built from 16 residues. Germline CDR1 is MNHEY and CDR2 is SMNVEV (reference sequence). CDR3 bases: TGTGCCAGCAGTTTTCCTCCCGGGACAGGGGTTTCACCCCTCCACTTT. This encodes CASSFPPGTGVSPLHF.

This chain uses TRBV5-8 with TRBJ2-6; D unresolved. Germline loops: CDR1 SGHTS, CDR2 YDEGEE. V lost 2 bases to trimming and J lost 1 base, with 7 bases between them. The CDR3 totals 15 residues. The CDR3 loop is CASSFSMSGANVLTF. CDR3 DNA sequence: TGTGCCAGCAGCTTTAGTATGTCTGGGGCCAACGTCCTGACTTTC.

The V and J genes are TRBV28 and TRBJ2-4; maybe TRBD1 (8 bases). This CDR3 has 16 amino acids. Trimming shortened V by 5 bases and J by 3 bases, and 17 bases separated the two germline ends. Germline assignment: CDR1 MDHEN and CDR2 SYDVKM. CDR3 protein: CASSPRGRDYKNIQYF. The CDR3, as DNA: TGTGCCAGCAGTCCCAGGGGGCGGGACTACAAAAACATTCAGTACTTC.

This chain uses TRBV7-9 with TRBJ2-5; TRBD2 aligns across 12 bases. The CDR3 sequence is 17 residues long. The V gene's germline CDR1 is SEHNR and CDR2 FQNEAQ (reference sequence). V dropped 8 bases and J dropped 2; count of bases not matched to a gene: 12. CDR3 residues: CASGRASGGAGQETQYF. The CDR3 region has the DNA TGTGCCAGCGGTAGAGCTAGCGGGGGGGCCGGACAAGAGACCCAGTACTTC.

This chain connects TRBV9 to TRBJ2-7; weak D call: TRBD1 (6 bases). Trimming shortened V by 0 bases and J by 6 bases, and 10 bases separated the two germline ends. The CDR3 spans 13 residues. The germline V gene has CDR1 SGDLS and CDR2 YYNGEE. The CDR3 here is CASSVEGDGEQYF. CDR3 DNA sequence: TGTGCCAGCAGCGTAGAGGGGGACGGCGAGCAGTACTTC.